The entry below gives a single T cell receptor (beta chain) sequence along with its context. The data were taken from a study of shared clonotypes between healthy human individuals. Germline CDR1 and CDR2: SGHDN and FVKESK. The CDR3 extends over 13 amino acids. V lost 3 bases and J lost 1, with 6 bases in between. The authors sequenced unsorted PBMC DNA on ten immunoSEQ deep assay plates. The method was immunoSEQ multiplex PCR; TCRdb's version includes in-frame clones alone and lacks a portion of them. The data contain fewer than 550,000 clones, 75% to 80% of them singletons. Material: PBMCs. The chain joins TRBV14 to TRBJ1-1; D uncertain. The origin of this receptor is a woman between 40 and 50 years old in good health. Some clones in this sample may be carry-over from other donors' samples. The CDR3 DNA is TGTGCCAGCAGCCAGCGGAAGAACACTGAAGCTTTCTTT. Translated: CASSQRKNTEAFF.